This T cell receptor beta chain was observed in a study of Ad26.COV2.S vaccination and SARS-CoV-2 variants. Overall study context: The donor was enrolled in the Ad26.COV2.S arm of the COV1001 trial. The authors gave Ad26.COV2.S intramuscularly, either once or twice 56 days apart.

Treatment in this sample: 15 to 20 received Ad26.COV2.S at low or high dose, single or two shots; about 5 received placebo; per-sample allocation not given. Collection of the samples took place on day 63 after the first injection of vaccine or placebo. The table came from immunoSEQ multiplex PCR; TCRdb's copy has only in-frame clones and leaves some out. The profile shows some 520,000 clones, around 85% of them singletons. V lost 2 bases to trimming and J lost 3 bases; unmatched junction nucleotides: 17. From germline, CDR1 is SGHTS and CDR2 YDEGEE. CDR3 length: 18 residues. A word on this clone: As yet, its antigen is unknown.

Overall study results and limits: With respect to non-spike TCR breadth, vaccine and placebo recipients were similar. Those who received the vaccine showed greater spike-specific TCR breadth than those given placebo.

This TCR derives from a person aged 18-60 years who received the Ad26.COV2.S COVID-19 vaccine or a placebo. The input for sequencing was peripheral blood, taken in a trial of Ad26.COV2.S vaccine versus placebo. The chain links TRBV5-8 to TRBJ2-7; 7 bases line up with TRBD2. The CDR3 DNA is TGTGCCAGCAGCTTCTTCCGAGGGTCCCAGCGGGATTACTACGAGCAGTACTTC. Amino acids: CASSFFRGSQRDYYEQYF.